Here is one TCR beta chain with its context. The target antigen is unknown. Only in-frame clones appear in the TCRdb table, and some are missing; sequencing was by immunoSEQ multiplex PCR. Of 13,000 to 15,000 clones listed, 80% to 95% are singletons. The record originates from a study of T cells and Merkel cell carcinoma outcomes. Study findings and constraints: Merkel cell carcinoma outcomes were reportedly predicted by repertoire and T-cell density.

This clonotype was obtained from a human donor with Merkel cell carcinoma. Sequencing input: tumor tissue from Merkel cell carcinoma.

CDR3: CASSRPPWERGGADTQYF. The CDR3 DNA reads TGTGCCAGCTCACGGCCCCCTTGGGAGCGGGGGGGCGCGGATACGCAGTATTTT. This chain joins TRBV18 and TRBJ2-3; 10 nucleotides agree with TRBD2. The ends lost 4 bases at V and 6 bases at J; junction bases unmatched: 16. The V gene's germline CDR1 is KGHSH and CDR2 LQKENI. The CDR3 runs to 18 residues.